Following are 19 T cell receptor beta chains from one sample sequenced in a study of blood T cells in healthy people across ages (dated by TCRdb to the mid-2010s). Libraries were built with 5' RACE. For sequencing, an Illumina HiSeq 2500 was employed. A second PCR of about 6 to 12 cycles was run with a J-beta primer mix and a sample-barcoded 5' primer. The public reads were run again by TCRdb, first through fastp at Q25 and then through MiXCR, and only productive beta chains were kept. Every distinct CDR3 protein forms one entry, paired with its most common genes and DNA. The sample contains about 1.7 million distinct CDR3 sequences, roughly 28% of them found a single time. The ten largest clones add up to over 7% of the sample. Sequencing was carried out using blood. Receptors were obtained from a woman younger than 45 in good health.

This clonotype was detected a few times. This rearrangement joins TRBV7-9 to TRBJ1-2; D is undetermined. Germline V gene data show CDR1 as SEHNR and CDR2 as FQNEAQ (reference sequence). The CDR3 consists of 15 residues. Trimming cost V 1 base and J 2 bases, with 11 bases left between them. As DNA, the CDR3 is TGTGCCAGCAGCTTAGAAGATAGGACCAACTATGGCTACACCTTC. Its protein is CASSLEDRTNYGYTF.

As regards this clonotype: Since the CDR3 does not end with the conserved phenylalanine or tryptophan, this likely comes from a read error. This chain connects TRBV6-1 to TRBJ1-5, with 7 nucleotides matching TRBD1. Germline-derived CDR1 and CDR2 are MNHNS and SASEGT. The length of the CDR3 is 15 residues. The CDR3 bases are TGTGCCTGCAGGAGACAGGGTATGAACAATCAGCCCCAGCATTTG. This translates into CACRRQGMNNQPQHL.

CDR3: CASSEGYRQPQHF. The CDR3 DNA follows: TGTGCCAGCAGTGAGGGGTATCGGCAGCCCCAGCATTTT. The chain is built from TRBV6-4 and TRBJ1-5; no firm D call. This CDR3 comprises 13 residues. The ends were cut back, 3 bases at V and 7 bases at J, with 10 bases in the middle. Per germline, CDR1 MRHNA and CDR2 SNTAGT.

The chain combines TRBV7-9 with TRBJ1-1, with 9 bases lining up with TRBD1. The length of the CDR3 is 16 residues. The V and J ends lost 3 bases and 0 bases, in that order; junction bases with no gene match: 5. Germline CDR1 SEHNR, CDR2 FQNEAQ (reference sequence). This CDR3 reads CASSFVGTGMNTEAFF. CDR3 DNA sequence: TGTGCCAGCAGCTTTGTCGGGACAGGGATGAACACTGAAGCTTTCTTT.

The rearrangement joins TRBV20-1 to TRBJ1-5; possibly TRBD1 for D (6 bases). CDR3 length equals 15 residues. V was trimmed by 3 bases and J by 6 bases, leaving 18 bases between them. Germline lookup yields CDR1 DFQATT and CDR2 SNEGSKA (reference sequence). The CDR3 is CSARPGTWDRQPQHF. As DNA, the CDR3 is TGCAGTGCTAGGCCCGGGACATGGGACCGTCAGCCCCAGCATTTT.

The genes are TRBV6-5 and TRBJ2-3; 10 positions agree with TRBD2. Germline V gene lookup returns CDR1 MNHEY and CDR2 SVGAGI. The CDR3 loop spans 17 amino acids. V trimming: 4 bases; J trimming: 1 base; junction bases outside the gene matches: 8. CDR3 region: CASSSQPLAGGTDTQYF. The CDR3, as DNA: TGTGCCAGCAGTTCCCAACCTCTAGCGGGAGGCACAGATACGCAGTATTTT.

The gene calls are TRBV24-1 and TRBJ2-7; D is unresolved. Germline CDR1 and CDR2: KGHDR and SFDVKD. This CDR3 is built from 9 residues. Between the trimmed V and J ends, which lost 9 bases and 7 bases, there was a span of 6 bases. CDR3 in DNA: TGTGCCACCCTTGAGGAGCAGTACTTC. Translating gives CATLEEQYF.

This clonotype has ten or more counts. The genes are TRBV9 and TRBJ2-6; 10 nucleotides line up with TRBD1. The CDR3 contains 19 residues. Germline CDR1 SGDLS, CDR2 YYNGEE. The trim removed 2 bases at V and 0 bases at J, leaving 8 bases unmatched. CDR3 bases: TGTGCCAGCAGCGTGGGACCGGGACAGGGGAACTCTGGGGCCAACGTCCTGACTTTC. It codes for CASSVGPGQGNSGANVLTF.

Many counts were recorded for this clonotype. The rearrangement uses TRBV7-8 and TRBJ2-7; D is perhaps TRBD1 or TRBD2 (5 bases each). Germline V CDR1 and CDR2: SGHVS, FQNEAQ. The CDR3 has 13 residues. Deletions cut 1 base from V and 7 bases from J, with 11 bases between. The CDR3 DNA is TGTGCCAGCAGCTTAGGGGGACCTTTGGAGCAGTACTTC. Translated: CASSLGGPLEQYF.

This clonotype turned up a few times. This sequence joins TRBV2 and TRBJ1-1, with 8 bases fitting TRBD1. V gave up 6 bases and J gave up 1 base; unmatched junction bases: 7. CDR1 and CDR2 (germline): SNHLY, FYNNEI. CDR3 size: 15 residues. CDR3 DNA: TGTGCCAGCAGGCCGGACAGGGTGGCGAACACTGAAGCTTTCTTT. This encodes CASRPDRVANTEAFF.

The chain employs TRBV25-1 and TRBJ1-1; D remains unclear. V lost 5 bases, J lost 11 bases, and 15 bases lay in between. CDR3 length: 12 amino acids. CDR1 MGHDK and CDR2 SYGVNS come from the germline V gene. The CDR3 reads CASSLTTQVAFF. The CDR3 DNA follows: TGTGCCAGCAGTCTTACCACCCAGGTGGCTTTCTTT.

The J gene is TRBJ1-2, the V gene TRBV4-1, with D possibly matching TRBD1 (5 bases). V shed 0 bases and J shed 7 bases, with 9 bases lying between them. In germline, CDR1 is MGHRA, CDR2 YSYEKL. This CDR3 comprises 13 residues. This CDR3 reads CASSQDQGPGYTF. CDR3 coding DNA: TGCGCCAGCAGCCAAGATCAGGGTCCTGGCTACACCTTC.

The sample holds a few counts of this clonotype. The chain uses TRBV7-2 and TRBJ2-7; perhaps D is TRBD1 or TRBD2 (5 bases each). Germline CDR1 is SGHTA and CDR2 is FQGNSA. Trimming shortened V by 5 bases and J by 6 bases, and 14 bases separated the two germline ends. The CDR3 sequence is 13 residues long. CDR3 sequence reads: CASSREFGAEQYF. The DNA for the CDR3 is TGTGCCAGCAGCCGAGAATTCGGGGCCGAGCAGTACTTC.

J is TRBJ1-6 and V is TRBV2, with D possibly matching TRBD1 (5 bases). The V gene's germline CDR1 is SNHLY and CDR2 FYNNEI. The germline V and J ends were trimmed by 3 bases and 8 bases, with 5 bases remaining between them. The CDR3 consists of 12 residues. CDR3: CASSETDSPLHF. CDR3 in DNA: TGTGCCAGCAGTGAGACAGATTCACCCCTCCACTTT.

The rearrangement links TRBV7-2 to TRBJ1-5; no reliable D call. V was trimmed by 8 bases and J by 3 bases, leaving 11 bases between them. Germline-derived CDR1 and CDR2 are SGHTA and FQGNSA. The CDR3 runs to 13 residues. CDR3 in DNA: TGTGCCAGCGGGGAGAGCTCCAATCAGCCCCAGCATTTT. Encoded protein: CASGESSNQPQHF.

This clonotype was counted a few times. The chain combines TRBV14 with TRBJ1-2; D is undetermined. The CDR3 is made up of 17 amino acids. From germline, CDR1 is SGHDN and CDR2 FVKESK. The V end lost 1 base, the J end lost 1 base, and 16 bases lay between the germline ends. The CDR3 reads CASSQGIRQSLNYGYTF. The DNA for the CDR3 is TGTGCCAGCAGCCAAGGAATAAGGCAGAGCCTTAACTATGGCTACACCTTC.

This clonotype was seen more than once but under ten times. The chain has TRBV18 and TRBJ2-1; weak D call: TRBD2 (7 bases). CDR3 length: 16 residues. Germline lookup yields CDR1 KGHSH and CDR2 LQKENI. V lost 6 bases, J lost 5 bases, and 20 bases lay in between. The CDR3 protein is CASSIWGSGTNNEQFF. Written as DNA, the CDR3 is TGTGCCAGCTCGATATGGGGGAGCGGGACAAACAATGAGCAGTTCTTC.

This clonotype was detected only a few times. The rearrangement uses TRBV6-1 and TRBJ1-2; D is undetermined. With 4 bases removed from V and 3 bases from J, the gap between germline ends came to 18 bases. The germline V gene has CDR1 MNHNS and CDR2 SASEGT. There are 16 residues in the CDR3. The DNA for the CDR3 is TGTGCCAGCAGTGTAGGAGGGAAAGGGCCCCACTATGGCTACACCTTC. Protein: CASSVGGKGPHYGYTF.

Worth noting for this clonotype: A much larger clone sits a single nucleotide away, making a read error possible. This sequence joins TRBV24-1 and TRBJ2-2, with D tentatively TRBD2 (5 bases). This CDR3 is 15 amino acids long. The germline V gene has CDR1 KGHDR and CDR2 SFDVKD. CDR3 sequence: CATSEPAGNTGERFF. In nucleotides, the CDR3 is TGTGCCACCAGTGAACCGGCTGGGAACACCGGGGAGCGGTTTTTT.